Below are 9 T cell receptor beta chains sequenced from a single sample in a study of vaccination and CD4 T cells after COVID-19. Researchers used the Oncomine TCR Beta short-read assay to sequence DNA from cultured CD4+ T cells. TCRdb recomputed calls from the PCR reads with MiXCR, one row per CDR3 protein. The data show 15,000 or so distinct CDR3 sequences, approximately 56% seen once. Which antigens these TCRs recognize remains unknown. As for treatment: approximately 10-day PBMC culture with coronavirus spike peptide pools or control peptides (ViraFEST assay). Material for sequencing was CD4+ T cells from blood, cultured in vitro. Source of these receptors: a human donor who had recovered from COVID-19.

This clonotype was detected only a few times. The rearrangement joins TRBV6-4 to TRBJ2-3, with TRBD2 matching over 13 bases. This CDR3 is 17 amino acids long. V shed 6 bases and J 4 bases; nucleotides not matched to a gene: 10. Germline V gene sequence: CDR1 MRHNA, CDR2 SNTAGT. The DNA of the CDR3 is TGTGCCAGCAGCGATTCCGGGACTAGCGGGAAGGCAGATACGCAGTATTTT. Translation: CASSDSGTSGKADTQYF.

The chain uses TRBV27 and TRBJ2-5, with 11 bases aligning to TRBD2. V dropped 5 bases and J dropped 5; count of bases not matched to a gene: 7. The CDR3 totals 15 residues. Germline CDR1 and CDR2: MNHEY and SMNVEV (reference sequence). The CDR3 DNA reads as TGTGCCAGCAGTAGTCCTAGCGGGGGGTGGGAGACCCAGTACTTC. It yields the protein CASSSPSGGWETQYF.

The chain has TRBV2 and TRBJ1-1; D call uncertain. Deletions cut 8 bases from V and 1 base from J, with 11 bases between. The CDR3 spans 13 residues. Germline loops: CDR1 SNHLY, CDR2 FYNNEI. CDR3 DNA: TGTGCCAGCGGCGTAGACTGGAACACTGAAGCTTTCTTT. It translates to CASGVDWNTEAFF.

This chain connects TRBV7-9 to TRBJ2-1, with 9 bases aligning to TRBD2. The J segment lost 3 bases and the V segment lost 2 bases, leaving 2 bases of the junction unmatched. This CDR3 has 15 residues. CDR1 SEHNR and CDR2 FQNEAQ come from the germline V gene (reference sequence). As DNA, the CDR3 is TGTGCCAGCAGCTTAAAACTAGCGGGCTACAATGAGCAGTTCTTC. Its protein product is CASSLKLAGYNEQFF.

The rearrangement joins TRBV12-3 or TRBV12-4 to TRBJ2-7, with TRBD1 matching 8 bases. The ends lost 4 bases at V and 6 bases at J; junction bases unmatched: 8. This CDR3 comprises 14 residues. CDR3 bases: TGTGCCAGCAGTTGGCGGCAGGGGGCAGGCGAGCAGTACTTC. The encoded protein is CASSWRQGAGEQYF.

The chain joins TRBV6-1 to TRBJ1-5, with TRBD1 matching 7 bases. The CDR3 has 15 residues. Unmatched junction bases numbered 7, after V lost 4 bases and J lost 4 bases. CDR1 is MNHNS and CDR2 is SASEGT in the germline V gene. CDR3 bases: TGTGCCAGCAGTGTACTCCGGGACAGAAATCAGCCCCAGCATTTT. Amino acids: CASSVLRDRNQPQHF.

This clonotype showed up just a few times. The rearrangement joins TRBV20-1 to TRBJ1-3; no definite D call. Germline lookup yields CDR1 DFQATT and CDR2 SNEGSKA (reference sequence). V was pared by 1 base and J by 4 bases, with 5 bases between. The CDR3 extends over 12 amino acids. In DNA form, the CDR3 reads TGCAGTGCTAGAGGGGCCGGAAACACCATATATTTT. This sequence encodes CSARGAGNTIYF.

V is TRBV24-1 and J is TRBJ1-1; maybe TRBD1 (5 bases). Trimming cost V 5 bases and J 3 bases, with 12 bases left between them. The germline gives CDR1 KGHDR, CDR2 SFDVKD. The CDR3 runs to 14 residues. CDR3 sequence (DNA): TGTGCCACCAGTGTGGGGGGTCGGGACACTGAAGCTTTCTTT. Translating it yields CATSVGGRDTEAFF.

J is TRBJ1-2 and V is TRBV18; the D is unclear. Trimming cost V 2 bases and J 1 base, with 8 bases left between them. CDR1 and CDR2 (germline): KGHSH, LQKENI. The CDR3 has 14 amino acids. CDR3 sequence (DNA): TGTGCCAGCTCACCAGCTGAGGGTAACTATGGCTACACCTTC. Protein: CASSPAEGNYGYTF.